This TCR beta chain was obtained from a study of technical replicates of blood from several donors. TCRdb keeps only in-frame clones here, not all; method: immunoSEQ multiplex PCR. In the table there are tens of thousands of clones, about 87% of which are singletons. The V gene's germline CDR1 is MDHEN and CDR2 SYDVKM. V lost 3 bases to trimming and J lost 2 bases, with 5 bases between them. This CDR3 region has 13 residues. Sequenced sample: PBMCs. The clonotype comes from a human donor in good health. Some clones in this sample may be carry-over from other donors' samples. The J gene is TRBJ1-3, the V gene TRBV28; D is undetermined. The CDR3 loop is CASSLRAGNTIYF. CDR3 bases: TGTGCCAGCAGTTTGCGGGCTGGAAACACCATATATTTT.